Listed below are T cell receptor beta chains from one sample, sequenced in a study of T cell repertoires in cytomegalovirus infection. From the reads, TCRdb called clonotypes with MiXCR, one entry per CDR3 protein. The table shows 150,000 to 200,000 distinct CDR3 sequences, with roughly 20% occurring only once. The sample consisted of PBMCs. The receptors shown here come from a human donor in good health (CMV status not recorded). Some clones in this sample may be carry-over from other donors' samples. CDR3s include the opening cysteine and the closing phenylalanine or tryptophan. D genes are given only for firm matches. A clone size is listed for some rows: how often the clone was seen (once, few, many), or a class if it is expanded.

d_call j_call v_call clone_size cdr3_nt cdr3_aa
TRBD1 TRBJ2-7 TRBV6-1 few TGTGCCAGCGACAGGGGAAGCACCTACGAGCAGTACTTC CASDRGSTYEQYF
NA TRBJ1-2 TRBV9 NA TGTGCCAGCAGCGCCCGACCGGAAAGCTATGGCTACACCTTC CASSARPESYGYTF
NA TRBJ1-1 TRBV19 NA TGTGCCAGTCTGAGGACAACGCGGGGTGAAGCTTTCTTT CASLRTTRGEAFF
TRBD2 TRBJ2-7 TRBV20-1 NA TGCAGTGCTAGAGATGAGGGACTAGCGGGAGTGAGACCCTACGAGCAGTACTTC CSARDEGLAGVRPYEQYF
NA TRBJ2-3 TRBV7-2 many TGTGCCAGCAGCTTCCTGGGACTTGAATTCACAGATACGCAGTATTTT CASSFLGLEFTDTQYF
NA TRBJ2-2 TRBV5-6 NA TGTGCCAGCAGCTCGGATATATTCACCGGGGAGCTGTTTTTT CASSSDIFTGELFF
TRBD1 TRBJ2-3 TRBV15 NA TGTGCCACCAGCGAGGACAGGGATCGCACAGATACGCAGTATTTT CATSEDRDRTDTQYF
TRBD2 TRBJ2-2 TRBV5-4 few TGTGCCAGCAGCTGGCAGGCGGGGGCCGGGGAGCTGTTTTTT CASSWQAGAGELFF
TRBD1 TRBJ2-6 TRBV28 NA TGTGCCAGCAACCCCGGGACAGGTAGAACTGGGGCCAACGTCCTGACTTTC CASNPGTGRTGANVLTF
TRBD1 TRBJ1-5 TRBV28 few TGTGCCAGCAGTTTATGGTCCGGACAGGGTCGTCAGCCCCAGCATTTT CASSLWSGQGRQPQHF
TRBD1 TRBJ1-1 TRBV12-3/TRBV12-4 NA TGTGCCAGCAGCCCCGGGACAGGGGGCCACACTGAAGCTTTCTTT CASSPGTGGHTEAFF
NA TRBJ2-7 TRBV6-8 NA TGTGCCAGCAGTTACGAGATGGGGGCCGGATACGAGCAGTACTTC CASSYEMGAGYEQYF
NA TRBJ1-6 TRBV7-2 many TGTGCCAGCAGCTTAGGCCAGCGTAATTCACCCCTCCACTTT CASSLGQRNSPLHF